A single sample is the source of the 27 T cell receptor beta chains below, sequenced in a study of human versus mouse CDR3 diversity and MHC coevolution. Clones were read by immunoSEQ multiplex PCR, and TCRdb kept only the in-frame ones, dropping some. The sample lists roughly 81,000 clones; over 85% were seen once. Sequenced input: naive CD4+ T cells from blood. Stated subset: CD45RO-negative CD62L-positive naive CD4 T cells. The receptors come from a person aged 30 to 69 in good health.

The chain is built from TRBV18 and TRBJ1-2; a possible D gene is TRBD1 (5 bases). With 1 base removed from V and 4 bases from J, the gap between germline ends came to 22 bases. This CDR3 region has 18 residues. The V gene's germline CDR1 is KGHSH and CDR2 LQKENI. The CDR3 sequence is CASSPRERPSGFVYGYTF. The CDR3 nucleotides read TGTGCCAGCTCACCACGAGAACGTCCTTCAGGGTTTGTCTATGGCTACACCTTC. Filled out from reference TRBV18 and TRBJ1-2, the complete variable domain reads NAGVMQNPRHLVRRRGQEARLRCSPMKGHSHVYWYRQLPEEGLKFMVYLQKENIIDESGMPKERFSAEFPKEGPSILRIQQVVRGDSAAYFCASSPRERPSGFVYGYTFGSGTRLTVV.

The chain links TRBV18 to TRBJ2-5; a weak D match, TRBD1 (7 bases). The germline V gene has CDR1 KGHSH and CDR2 LQKENI. CDR3 length equals 15 residues. V shed 0 bases and J shed 4 bases, with 12 bases lying between them. CDR3 region: CASSPPPGGLETQYF. The CDR3 DNA sequence: TGTGCCAGCTCACCACCACCAGGGGGGTTAGAGACCCAGTACTTC.

J is TRBJ2-7 and V is TRBV15; D may be TRBD2 (5 bases). This CDR3 is built from 14 residues. CDR1 and CDR2 (germline): LNHNV, YYDKDF (reference sequence). V shed 3 bases and J shed 3 bases, with 12 bases lying between them. The DNA of the CDR3 is TGTGCCACCAGCAGGGTAGGCCGGGGCTACGAGCAGTACTTC. Protein product: CATSRVGRGYEQYF. Filled out from reference TRBV15 and TRBJ2-7, the complete variable domain reads DAMVIQNPRYQVTQFGKPVTLSCSQTLNHNVMYWYQQKSSQAPKLLFHYYDKDFNNEADTPDNFQSRRPNTSFCFLDIRSPGLGDTAMYLCATSRVGRGYEQYFGPGTRLTVT.

This rearrangement joins TRBV7-2 to TRBJ2-5; maybe TRBD2 (6 bases). Per the germline V gene, CDR1 is SGHTA and CDR2 is FQGNSA. This CDR3 region has 14 residues. Trimming removed 5 bases from V and 1 base from J, with 11 bases in between. This CDR3 is CASSRSGIQETQYF. Here the CDR3 DNA reads TGTGCCAGCAGCCGTAGCGGAATCCAAGAGACCCAGTACTTC. The full variable domain, with the rest looked up from reference TRBV7-2 and TRBJ2-5, is GAGVSQSPSNKVTEKGKDVELRCDPISGHTALYWYRQSLGQGLEFLIYFQGNSAPDKSGLPSDRFSAERTGGSVSTLTIQRTQQEDSAVYLCASSRSGIQETQYFGPGTRLLVL.

The genes are TRBV27 and TRBJ2-5, with D perhaps matching TRBD2 (6 bases). CDR3 length: 17 amino acids. The V end was cut by 0 bases, the J end by 0 bases, with 14 bases between. CDR1 and CDR2 (germline): MNHEY, SMNVEV (reference sequence). The CDR3 here is CASSLSPGLQYQETQYF. The CDR3 DNA reads TGTGCCAGCAGTTTATCCCCGGGACTGCAGTACCAAGAGACCCAGTACTTC.

This clone came up a few times. This sequence joins TRBV5-6 and TRBJ1-4; 8 nucleotides match TRBD1. V shed 4 bases and J 8 bases; nucleotides not matched to a gene: 7. Germline loops: CDR1 SGHDT, CDR2 YYEEEE. The CDR3 runs to 14 residues. The CDR3: CASSRTGRVEKLFF. In DNA form, the CDR3 reads TGTGCCAGCAGCAGGACAGGGCGGGTGGAAAAACTGTTTTTT.

The rearrangement links TRBV19 to TRBJ1-5, with 7 bases identical to TRBD1. Germline loops: CDR1 LNHDA, CDR2 SQIVND (reference sequence). The J segment lost 0 bases and the V segment lost 3 bases, leaving 8 bases of the junction unmatched. The CDR3 is 17 residues long. As DNA, the CDR3 is TGTGCCAGTAGTATCAATTGGGGACAGCATAGCAATCAGCCCCAGCATTTT. Its translation is CASSINWGQHSNQPQHF.

This clone was detected once. The chain recombines TRBV6-6 with TRBJ1-2; D call uncertain. This CDR3 is 12 amino acids long. The germline V gene has CDR1 MNHNY and CDR2 SVGAGI (reference sequence). Trimming took 4 bases from V and 8 from J, leaving 11 bases between them. The CDR3 here is CASSSTGGGYTF. DNA of the CDR3: TGTGCCAGCAGTTCGACCGGAGGAGGCTACACCTTC.

V and J are TRBV6-6 and TRBJ2-1, with a tentative D call TRBD2 (7 bases). The germline CDR1 and CDR2 sequences are MNHNY and SVGAGI (reference sequence). Trimming stripped 11 bases from V and 7 bases from J, with 21 bases between. The CDR3 runs to 14 residues. This CDR3 reads CAASRGGNVNEQFF. The CDR3 DNA reads TGTGCCGCTTCGAGGGGGGGAAACGTAAATGAGCAGTTCTTC.

As DNA, the CDR3 is TGTGCCAGCAGCGTAGGAGGGTATACGAACTATGGCTACACCTTC. Translation gives CASSVGGYTNYGYTF. The V gene is TRBV9, the J gene TRBJ1-2; D is ambiguous. Per germline, CDR1 SGDLS and CDR2 YYNGEE. V dropped 0 bases and J dropped 2 bases, with 11 bases sitting between them. CDR3 length equals 15 residues.

The gene calls are TRBV6-6 and TRBJ1-5; D is ambiguous. The V and J ends lost 0 bases and 3 bases respectively, with 12 bases between them. From germline, CDR1 is MNHNY and CDR2 SVGAGI (reference sequence). The CDR3 contains 16 residues. CDR3 loop: CASSYSKGAINQPQHF. CDR3 in DNA: TGTGCCAGCAGTTACTCGAAGGGAGCCATCAATCAGCCCCAGCATTTT.

The V gene is TRBV19, the J gene TRBJ1-6; possibly TRBD1 for D (5 bases). The CDR3 is 14 amino acids. With 3 bases removed from V and 9 bases from J, the gap between germline ends came to 12 bases. Germline V gives CDR1 LNHDA, CDR2 SQIVND (reference sequence). Written as DNA, the CDR3 is TGTGCCAGTAGTATCGTAGGGGTTGGTTCACCCCTCCACTTT. It encodes CASSIVGVGSPLHF.

This clone was counted only a few times. The genes are TRBV7-2 and TRBJ1-1; TRBD1 agrees at 8 bases. This CDR3 comprises 15 residues. Germline CDR1 SGHTA, CDR2 FQGNSA. After removal of 5 bases from V and 5 bases from J, the junction contained 10 bases not matched to a gene. The CDR3 DNA is TGTGCCAGCAGCCAATCGACAGGGGTCGGTACTGAAGCTTTCTTT. Its protein is CASSQSTGVGTEAFF.

The V and J genes are TRBV28 and TRBJ2-7; 7 bases are shared with TRBD2. Trimming at V came to 5 bases and at J to 0 bases, leaving 4 bases not matched to a gene. There are 14 residues in the CDR3. Germline loops: CDR1 MDHEN, CDR2 SYDVKM. The CDR3 DNA reads as TGTGCCAGCAGTCCCCCTAGCGGCTCCTACGAGCAGTACTTC. This sequence encodes CASSPPSGSYEQYF.

The chain links TRBV7-2 to TRBJ2-2; the D gene is possibly TRBD1 (10 bases). The CDR3 sequence is 17 residues long. Germline V gene sequence: CDR1 SGHTA, CDR2 FQGNSA. Trimming left V 6 bases short and J 3 bases short, with 20 bases between. The CDR3 DNA reads as TGTGCCAGCAGTCTAGCGGGACAGGGGACCTACACCGGGGAGCTGTTTTTT. This gives the protein CASSLAGQGTYTGELFF. Full variable domain (rest looked up from reference TRBV7-2 and TRBJ2-2): GAGVSQSPSNKVTEKGKDVELRCDPISGHTALYWYRQSLGQGLEFLIYFQGNSAPDKSGLPSDRFSAERTGGSVSTLTIQRTQQEDSAVYLCASSLAGQGTYTGELFFGEGSRLTVL.

The chain is built from TRBV9 and TRBJ2-7, with 9 bases matching TRBD2. CDR3 size: 14 residues. Trimming at V came to 6 bases and at J to 2 bases, leaving 6 bases not matched to a gene. Germline V gene lookup returns CDR1 SGDLS and CDR2 YYNGEE. CDR3 DNA: TGTGCCAGCACTCGGACTAGCGAAACCTACGAGCAGTACTTC. The encoded protein is CASTRTSETYEQYF. Full variable domain (missing parts from reference TRBV9 and TRBJ2-7): DSGVTQTPKHLITATGQRVTLRCSPRSGDLSVYWYQQSLDQGLQFLIQYYNGEERAKGNILERFSAQQFPDLHSELNLSSLELGDSALYFCASTRTSETYEQYFGPGTRLTVT.

The chain employs TRBV6-1 and TRBJ2-7; 13 bases map to TRBD2. From germline, CDR1 is MNHNS and CDR2 SASEGT. This CDR3 has 14 residues. Trimming cost V 8 bases and J 9 bases; bases outside gene matches: 10. CDR3 sequence reads: CASGGTSGASGQYF. CDR3 sequence (DNA): TGTGCCAGCGGGGGGACTAGCGGGGCCAGCGGGCAGTACTTC.

The chain links TRBV9 to TRBJ2-2; tentatively, D is TRBD1 (5 bases). The V gene's germline CDR1 is SGDLS and CDR2 YYNGEE. This CDR3 contains 15 residues. The V gene lost 0 bases and the J gene lost 5 bases, with 11 bases spanning the gap. The CDR3 loop reads CASSVGTLKTGELFF. The CDR3 DNA reads as TGTGCCAGCAGCGTAGGGACACTTAAGACCGGGGAGCTGTTTTTT. Full variable domain (missing parts from reference TRBV9 and TRBJ2-2): DSGVTQTPKHLITATGQRVTLRCSPRSGDLSVYWYQQSLDQGLQFLIQYYNGEERAKGNILERFSAQQFPDLHSELNLSSLELGDSALYFCASSVGTLKTGELFFGEGSRLTVL.

The genes are TRBV28 and TRBJ1-1; 7 nucleotides match TRBD1. The CDR3 length is 14 residues. J lost 4 bases, V lost 5 bases, and 7 bases had no gene match. The germline CDR1 and CDR2 sequences are MDHEN and SYDVKM. CDR3 sequence: CASSPGQAGTEAFF. CDR3 in DNA: TGTGCCAGCAGTCCAGGACAGGCGGGCACTGAAGCTTTCTTT.

This rearrangement joins TRBV5-1 to TRBJ2-5; maybe TRBD1 (6 bases). CDR1 is SGHRS and CDR2 is YFSETQ in the germline V gene. V shed 4 bases and J shed 11 bases, with 21 bases lying between them. This CDR3 is built from 14 residues. The CDR3 loop reads CASSREQGDRGQYF. CDR3 in DNA: TGCGCCAGCAGCCGAGAACAGGGAGACCGCGGGCAGTACTTC.

The V call is TRBV5-1, the J call TRBJ2-5, with 7 bases that match TRBD2. Germline CDR1 reads SGHRS; CDR2 reads YFSETQ. Trimming took 3 bases from V and 1 from J; bases not matched to a gene: 3. The CDR3 spans 14 residues. The CDR3 sequence is CASSSGGPQETQYF. The CDR3, as DNA: TGCGCCAGCAGCTCGGGGGGACCCCAAGAGACCCAGTACTTC.

J is TRBJ1-6 and V is TRBV6-5; perhaps TRBD1 as D (6 bases). The CDR3 covers 14 residues. CDR1 MNHEY and CDR2 SVGAGI come from the germline V gene. The V gene lost 6 bases and the J gene lost 9 bases, with 15 bases spanning the gap. The CDR3 sequence: CASRSTVRGSPLHF. The CDR3 DNA is TGTGCCAGCAGGTCGACAGTCAGGGGTTCACCCCTCCACTTT.

This chain joins TRBV5-6 and TRBJ2-1; unclear D gene. Per germline, CDR1 SGHDT and CDR2 YYEEEE. V lost 4 bases to trimming and J lost 8 bases, with 25 bases between them. The CDR3 has 17 residues. The CDR3 DNA reads as TGTGCCAGCAGCGTTAAGCGCCCACCCCCATCCCTGGATGAGCAGTTCTTC. Translation gives CASSVKRPPPSLDEQFF.

V gene TRBV7-2 combines with J gene TRBJ2-1; D call uncertain. In germline, CDR1 is SGHTA, CDR2 FQGNSA. There are 12 residues in the CDR3. Trimming cost V 4 bases and J 4 bases, with 5 bases left between them. The CDR3 DNA reads as TGTGCCAGCAGCTCGGTGTACAATGAGCAGTTCTTC. Amino acids: CASSSVYNEQFF.

The V gene is TRBV7-9, the J gene TRBJ2-5; possibly TRBD2 for D (6 bases). The end of the DNA is better explained by TRBJ2-7, so the J call may be wrong. The CDR3 has 14 residues. Per the germline V gene, CDR1 is SEHNR and CDR2 is FQNEAQ (reference sequence). CDR3 DNA: TGTGCCAGCAGCTCAACGACTCGGGGGAACGAGCAGTACTTC. Residues: CASSSTTRGNEQYF.

The V call is TRBV5-1, the J call TRBJ2-6; D uncertain. Germline V CDR1 and CDR2: SGHRS, YFSETQ. There are 12 residues in the CDR3. Trimming took off 7 bases at V and 1 base at J, with 3 bases between the two ends. The CDR3 loop reads CASLSGANVLTF. CDR3 sequence (DNA): TGCGCCAGCTTATCTGGGGCCAACGTCCTGACTTTC.

The chain carries TRBV5-8 and TRBJ1-2; D is unresolved. The CDR3 spans 12 residues. V was pared by 1 base and J by 5 bases, with 6 bases between. CDR1 and CDR2 from the germline V gene are SGHTS and YDEGEE. CDR3 residues: CASSLSGYGYTF. The CDR3 DNA reads TGTGCCAGCAGCTTGTCCGGGTATGGCTACACCTTC.